Shown below are 26 T cell receptor beta chains from a single sample sequenced in a study of blood T cell repertoires in COVID-19. Only in-frame clones appear in the TCRdb table, and some are missing; sequencing was by immunoSEQ multiplex PCR. The repertoire holds 220,000 or so clones, with around 83% as singletons. Sequenced input: PBMCs or T cells enriched from blood (not recorded which). The receptors here all came from a woman in her thirties or forties who had recovered from COVID-19.

This sequence joins TRBV2 and TRBJ2-5; D possibly corresponds to TRBD2 (5 bases). CDR1 is SNHLY and CDR2 is FYNNEI in the germline V gene. Trimming took off 4 bases at V and 9 bases at J, with 12 bases between the two ends. CDR3 length equals 12 residues. The CDR3 loop reads CASSVRGSSQYF. The CDR3 bases are TGTGCCAGCAGTGTTCGAGGGAGTTCCCAGTACTTC. Filled out from reference TRBV2 and TRBJ2-5, the complete variable domain reads EPEVTQTPSHQVTQMGQEVILRCVPISNHLYFYWYRQILGQKVEFLVSFYNNEISEKSEIFDDQFSVERPDGSNFTLKIRSTKLEDSAMYFCASSVRGSSQYFGPGTRLLVL.

This chain links TRBV6-1 with TRBJ2-2; 10 nucleotides agree with TRBD2. V was clipped by 6 bases and J by 1 base; unmatched bases: 5. This CDR3 comprises 16 residues. The germline gives CDR1 MNHNS, CDR2 SASEGT. The DNA of the CDR3 is TGTGCCAGCAGGGAATTAGCGGGGGGGAACACCGGGGAGCTGTTTTTT. Translation: CASRELAGGNTGELFF.

The chain combines TRBV30 with TRBJ2-1; D may be TRBD2 (6 bases). The V gene's germline CDR1 is GTSNPN and CDR2 SVGIG (reference sequence). CDR3 length: 14 residues. Deletions cut 5 bases from V and 0 bases from J, with 11 bases between. CDR3 protein: CAWGGSHSYNEQFF. Here the CDR3 DNA reads TGTGCCTGGGGGGGGAGTCACTCCTACAATGAGCAGTTCTTC.

In its sample, this clone was seen once. This chain uses TRBV19 with TRBJ1-2; D is unclear. Germline V CDR1 and CDR2: LNHDA, SQIVND (reference sequence). Trimming removed 3 bases at V and 8 bases at J, with 10 bases between. This CDR3 contains 12 residues. DNA for the CDR3: TGTGCCAGTAGTATGGGGAGGGAAGGCTACACCTTC. Translation gives CASSMGREGYTF.

Written as DNA, the CDR3 is TGTGCCAGCAAAGGACGGGGAGATACGCAGTATTTT. Translating gives CASKGRGDTQYF. The rearrangement joins TRBV6-5 to TRBJ2-3; D is perhaps TRBD2 (5 bases). From germline, CDR1 is MNHEY and CDR2 SVGAGI. This CDR3 has 12 residues. V was pared by 7 bases and J by 5 bases, with 10 bases between.

This chain uses TRBV5-1 with TRBJ2-2; 10 bases fit TRBD2. Trimming at V came to 4 bases and at J to 5 bases, leaving 8 bases not matched to a gene. The CDR3 is 16 amino acids. The V gene's germline CDR1 is SGHRS and CDR2 YFSETQ. The CDR3 coding sequence is TGCGCCAGCAGCCTTCAAGCGGGAGGGAATACCGGGGAGCTGTTTTTT. Translation: CASSLQAGGNTGELFF. Variable domain in full (rest from reference TRBV5-1 and TRBJ2-2): KAGVTQTPRYLIKTRGQQVTLSCSPISGHRSVSWYQQTPGQGLQFLFEYFSETQRNKGNFPGRFSGRQFSNSRSEMNVSTLELGDSALYLCASSLQAGGNTGELFFGEGSRLTVL.

The V and J genes are TRBV5-1 and TRBJ2-1, with D perhaps matching TRBD1 (5 bases). This CDR3 contains 14 residues. Per germline, CDR1 SGHRS and CDR2 YFSETQ. Between the trimmed V and J ends, which lost 4 bases and 6 bases, there was a span of 14 bases. CDR3 DNA: TGCGCCAGCAGCCCGAGGTTCCAGGGCAATGAGCAGTTCTTC. As protein: CASSPRFQGNEQFF.

This chain uses TRBV6-5 with TRBJ2-3; 7 bases line up with TRBD2. The CDR3 sequence is 16 residues long. Trimming at V came to 0 bases and at J to 4 bases, leaving 7 bases not matched to a gene. Germline V lookup: CDR1 MNHEY, CDR2 SVGAGI. CDR3: CASSYSTRLAADTQYF. As DNA, the CDR3 is TGTGCCAGCAGTTACTCGACCCGGCTAGCGGCAGATACGCAGTATTTT.

The chain employs TRBV5-5 and TRBJ1-3, with D maybe TRBD1 (5 bases). Germline V gene sequence: CDR1 SGHKS, CDR2 YYEKEE (reference sequence). The CDR3 sequence is 16 residues long. V was clipped by 6 bases and J by 7 bases, with 23 bases between them. The CDR3 coding sequence is TGTGCCAGCACCTGGGGCCAGGGAACACTCCGGAACACCATATATTTT. Translating it yields CASTWGQGTLRNTIYF.

This clone was recorded a few times. The rearrangement links TRBV20-1 to TRBJ2-7, with 8 bases identical to TRBD2. Germline V gene lookup returns CDR1 DFQATT and CDR2 SNEGSKA (reference sequence). V gave up 3 bases and J gave up 6 bases; unmatched junction bases: 7. The CDR3 runs 13 residues. The CDR3, as DNA: TGCAGTGCTAGTTTCGGGAGGGGAGTCGAGCAGTACTTC. This translates into CSASFGRGVEQYF.

This chain links TRBV6-5 with TRBJ2-3; TRBD2 matches at 9 bases. This CDR3 region has 15 residues. V trimming: 6 bases; J trimming: 3 bases; junction bases outside the gene matches: 7. The V gene's germline CDR1 is MNHEY and CDR2 SVGAGI. DNA for the CDR3: TGTGCCAGCAGCCCCTTAGCGGGAGTGACAGATACGCAGTATTTT. Translation: CASSPLAGVTDTQYF.

The chain combines TRBV18 with TRBJ1-1; the match to TRBD1 covers 7 bases. The CDR3 consists of 18 residues. V gave up 6 bases and J gave up 11 bases; unmatched junction bases: 27. From germline, CDR1 is KGHSH and CDR2 LQKENI. The CDR3 sequence: CASSPLPPTGEWGVSAFF. Here the CDR3 DNA reads TGTGCCAGCTCGCCCCTACCTCCTACAGGGGAGTGGGGGGTTTCGGCTTTCTTT.

This chain joins TRBV18 and TRBJ2-7; TRBD2 matches at 7 bases. J was trimmed by 3 bases and V by 3 bases; bases with no gene match: 5. CDR1 is KGHSH, CDR2 LQKENI, per germline. This CDR3 region has 14 residues. The CDR3 DNA follows: TGTGCCAGCTCACCGGGGAGGGACCTCTACGAGCAGTACTTC. Its protein product is CASSPGRDLYEQYF.

This CDR3 reads CAWRMSLGYTF. The CDR3 bases are TGTGCCTGGAGAATGTCCCTTGGCTACACCTTC. V and J are TRBV30 and TRBJ1-2, with D uncertain. There are 11 residues in the CDR3. The V and J ends lost 3 bases and 7 bases respectively, with 9 bases between them. Germline V gene sequence: CDR1 GTSNPN, CDR2 SVGIG (reference sequence).

The chain has TRBV11-2 and TRBJ2-7; TRBD1 matches 9 bases. Unmatched junction bases numbered 5, after V lost 4 bases and J lost 1 base. The CDR3 is made up of 15 amino acids. CDR1 is SGHAT, CDR2 FQNNGV, per germline. CDR3 sequence (DNA): TGTGCCAGCAGCTCCCTTGGACAGGGGTCCTACGAGCAGTACGTC. Translating it yields CASSSLGQGSYEQYV.

This rearrangement joins TRBV15 to TRBJ2-3; weak D call: TRBD1 (6 bases). The germline V gene has CDR1 LNHNV and CDR2 YYDKDF (reference sequence). CDR3 length equals 15 residues. Trimming removed 5 bases from V and 2 bases from J, with 14 bases in between. CDR3 nucleotide sequence: TGTGCCACCAGCCCCCGGACAGTTGACACAGATACGCAGTATTTT. Its translation is CATSPRTVDTDTQYF.

V and J are TRBV19 and TRBJ2-1; D gene uncertain. Looked up from germline, CDR1 is LNHDA and CDR2 is SQIVND (reference sequence). V dropped 2 bases and J dropped 7 bases, with 12 bases sitting between them. This CDR3 is 14 amino acids long. This CDR3 is CASSIPTVKNEQFF. The CDR3, as DNA: TGTGCCAGTAGTATACCCACAGTGAAGAATGAGCAGTTCTTC.

V is TRBV20-1 and J is TRBJ2-1; 7 nucleotides match TRBD2. V trimming: 3 bases; J trimming: 6 bases; junction bases outside the gene matches: 11. The CDR3 spans 15 residues. From germline, CDR1 is DFQATT and CDR2 SNEGSKA (reference sequence). Here the CDR3 reads CSASIGGGVRNEQFF. CDR3 DNA: TGCAGTGCTAGTATTGGGGGAGGGGTTCGCAATGAGCAGTTCTTC.

The chain joins TRBV30 to TRBJ1-5; TRBD1 aligns across 10 bases. CDR1 and CDR2 from the germline V gene are GTSNPN and SVGIG (reference sequence). CDR3 length: 16 residues. V shed 5 bases, J shed 4 bases, and the junction held 11 bases outside the gene matches. CDR3 nucleotide sequence: TGTGCCTGGCCCCCGGGACAGGGGCCTCTGAATCAGCCCCAGCATTTT. It yields the protein CAWPPGQGPLNQPQHF.

The gene calls are TRBV9 and TRBJ1-1, with D hard to call. This CDR3 spans 17 amino acids. V lost 3 bases to trimming and J lost 4 bases, with 22 bases between them. CDR1 and CDR2 (germline): SGDLS, YYNGEE. CDR3 DNA: TGTGCCAGCAGCGCACCCCGAGAGGCGGCAGTAAGCACTGAAGCTTTCTTT. It specifies CASSAPREAAVSTEAFF.

This chain connects TRBV7-9 to TRBJ2-1; 10 nucleotides line up with TRBD2. The CDR3 sequence is 16 residues long. The germline V gene has CDR1 SEHNR and CDR2 FQNEAQ (reference sequence). V lost 4 bases, J lost 7 bases, and 10 bases stayed unmatched. CDR3 amino acids: CASSSVLAGVGNEQFF. In nucleotides, the CDR3 is TGTGCCAGCAGCTCAGTTCTAGCGGGAGTGGGTAATGAGCAGTTCTTC. Full variable domain (missing parts from reference TRBV7-9 and TRBJ2-1): DTGVSQNPRHKITKRGQNVTFRCDPISEHNRLYWYRQTLGQGPEFLTYFQNEAQLEKSRLLSDRFSAERPKGSFSTLEIQRTEQGDSAMYLCASSSVLAGVGNEQFFGPGTRLTVL.

This clone was observed once. The rearrangement links TRBV27 to TRBJ1-1; D is possibly TRBD1 (6 bases). Germline V CDR1 and CDR2: MNHEY, SMNVEV (reference sequence). V lost 7 bases and J 2 bases, leaving 14 bases between the germline ends. The length of the CDR3 is 14 residues. The CDR3 coding sequence is TGTGCCAGCAACAAACAGGGTTCCAACACTGAAGCTTTCTTT. Its protein is CASNKQGSNTEAFF.

The chain couples TRBV10-2 to TRBJ2-1; D unclear. The CDR3 totals 15 residues. Between the trimmed V and J ends, which lost 6 bases and 6 bases, there was a span of 18 bases. Germline V gives CDR1 WSHSY, CDR2 SAAADI. The CDR3 DNA sequence: TGCGCCAGCAGCGCCGTGTACTCGCGCGTCAATGAGCAGTTCTTC. Translating it yields CASSAVYSRVNEQFF.

The CDR3 loop reads CASSQGLAGSYNEQFF. CDR3 nucleotides: TGCGCCAGCAGCCAAGGACTAGCGGGCTCCTACAATGAGCAGTTCTTC. The chain combines TRBV4-3 with TRBJ2-1; 10 bases line up with TRBD2. This CDR3 spans 16 amino acids. The junction had 0 bases not matched to a gene; V was cut back by 1 base and J by 0 bases. Germline-derived CDR1 and CDR2 are LGHNA and YSLEER.

This clone has only a few counts. V gene TRBV28 combines with J gene TRBJ1-2, with D possibly matching TRBD1 (5 bases). CDR1 is MDHEN and CDR2 is SYDVKM in the germline V gene. Trimming took off 1 base at V and 7 bases at J, with 13 bases between the two ends. The length of the CDR3 is 14 residues. CDR3 sequence: CASSLSSQGGGYTF. CDR3 nucleotides: TGTGCCAGCAGTTTATCGTCCCAGGGTGGTGGCTACACCTTC.

The genes are TRBV6-1 and TRBJ2-1; possible D gene TRBD1, 5 bases. The CDR3 extends over 15 amino acids. The V end lost 1 base, the J end lost 7 bases, and 14 bases lay between the germline ends. The germline V gene encodes CDR1 MNHNS and CDR2 SASEGT. The CDR3 loop is CASSEVRGSRNEQFF. CDR3 coding DNA: TGTGCCAGCAGTGAAGTAAGGGGAAGCAGGAATGAGCAGTTCTTC.